This paragraph covers one TCR beta chain sequence. Sequencing was performed with immunoSEQ multiplex PCR; in TCRdb, only in-frame clones are kept and a portion is missing. This table holds 200,000 to 300,000 clones, about nine tenths found once. Germline V gene data show CDR1 as KGHSH and CDR2 as LQKENI. The CDR3 has 13 residues. The V gene lost 3 bases and the J gene lost 1 base, with 6 bases spanning the gap. The data were obtained in a study of blood T cell repertoires in COVID-19. The sequenced sample was peripheral blood. The chain carries TRBV18 and TRBJ1-1; no clear D gene. This receptor was identified in a man in his sixties who had recovered from COVID-19. The CDR3 DNA follows: TGTGCCAGCTCACCGCTTAGGAACACTGAAGCTTTCTTT. Protein: CASSPLRNTEAFF.